Listed below are T cell receptor beta chains from one sample, sequenced in a study of blood T cell repertoires in COVID-19. Clones were read by immunoSEQ multiplex PCR, and TCRdb kept only the in-frame ones, dropping some. Among approximately 130,000 clones, approximately 86% were seen once, and the ten largest hold roughly 18%. Input material: peripheral blood. These receptor sequences come from a woman aged 50 to 65 who had recovered from COVID-19. CDR3s include the opening cysteine and the closing phenylalanine or tryptophan. The order of the fields is J gene, D gene, V gene, clone size, CDR3 DNA, CDR3 protein. D genes are given only for firm matches. Clone sizes are given selectively: once, few, many, or a class where the clone is expanded.

j_call: TRBJ2-1; d_call: NA; v_call: TRBV6-4; clone_size: few; cdr3_nt: TGTGCCAGCAGTGCCTCCGCGTCTGGCGGGATGGCCGAGCAGTTCTTC; cdr3_aa: CASSASASGGMAEQFF
j_call: TRBJ2-2; d_call: TRBD2; v_call: TRBV7-8; clone_size: NA; cdr3_nt: TGTGCCAGCAGCTCCCTAGCGGTTGAGGCCGGGGAGCTGTTTTTT; cdr3_aa: CASSSLAVEAGELFF
j_call: TRBJ1-2; d_call: TRBD1; v_call: TRBV18; clone_size: NA; cdr3_nt: TGTGCCAGCTCACTCGACAGGGGAGAGGGCTACACCTTC; cdr3_aa: CASSLDRGEGYTF
j_call: TRBJ2-3; d_call: TRBD2; v_call: TRBV3-1/TRBV3-2; clone_size: NA; cdr3_nt: TGTGCCAGCAGCCAAGGAGGACTAGCGGGGGGACGCACAGATACGCAGTATTTT; cdr3_aa: CASSQGGLAGGRTDTQYF
j_call: TRBJ2-5; d_call: TRBD1; v_call: TRBV19; clone_size: NA; cdr3_nt: TGTGCCAGTAGTCACCCCCGGGACAGGGGGCAAGAGACCCAGTACTTC; cdr3_aa: CASSHPRDRGQETQYF
j_call: TRBJ2-1; d_call: TRBD2; v_call: TRBV30; clone_size: NA; cdr3_nt: TGTGCCTGGCAAGCGGGAGGGATCTACAATGAGCAGTTCTTC; cdr3_aa: CAWQAGGIYNEQFF
j_call: TRBJ2-2; d_call: NA; v_call: TRBV5-1; clone_size: NA; cdr3_nt: TGCGCCAGCAGCTCTCACCGGGGGGCCCTATCTACCGGGGAGCTGTTTTTT; cdr3_aa: CASSSHRGALSTGELFF
j_call: TRBJ2-1; d_call: NA; v_call: TRBV9; clone_size: NA; cdr3_nt: TGTGCCAGCAGCGTAGCGGTAGGGGTAACCTACAATGAGCAGTTCTTC; cdr3_aa: CASSVAVGVTYNEQFF
j_call: TRBJ1-2; d_call: NA; v_call: TRBV7-9; clone_size: NA; cdr3_nt: TGTGCCAGCAGCTTAGCCCCCCTTAATGACTATGGCTACACCTTC; cdr3_aa: CASSLAPLNDYGYTF
j_call: TRBJ2-1; d_call: NA; v_call: TRBV6-6; clone_size: NA; cdr3_nt: TGTGCCAGCAGTTACCACGGTGAGCAGTTCTTC; cdr3_aa: CASSYHGEQFF
j_call: TRBJ2-5; d_call: TRBD2; v_call: TRBV5-4; clone_size: NA; cdr3_nt: TGTGCCAGCAGCTCCCGTTCTAGCGGGGGGGCCGGGCAGACCCAGTACTTC; cdr3_aa: CASSSRSSGGAGQTQYF
j_call: TRBJ2-1; d_call: TRBD2; v_call: TRBV15; clone_size: NA; cdr3_nt: TGTGCCACCAGCAGAGACAGAGCGGGGGGCACGAAGCAGTTCTTC; cdr3_aa: CATSRDRAGGTKQFF
j_call: TRBJ2-7; d_call: TRBD1; v_call: TRBV5-1; clone_size: NA; cdr3_nt: TGCGCCAGCAGCTCCTCGGGACAGGGTTACGAGCAGTACTTC; cdr3_aa: CASSSSGQGYEQYF
j_call: TRBJ1-1; d_call: NA; v_call: TRBV2; clone_size: NA; cdr3_nt: TGTGCCAGCTCCCCCACAGGGACCCAAGGGAACACTGAAGCTTTCTTT; cdr3_aa: CASSPTGTQGNTEAFF
j_call: TRBJ2-1; d_call: NA; v_call: TRBV24-1; clone_size: once; cdr3_nt: TGTGCCACCAGTGATTTTTACAGTCTAAATGAGCAGTTCTTC; cdr3_aa: CATSDFYSLNEQFF
j_call: TRBJ1-1; d_call: TRBD1; v_call: TRBV4-1; clone_size: NA; cdr3_nt: TGCGCCAGCAGCCATAAGAGACTAGGGACAGGGCAATACATGAACACTGAAGCTTTCTTT; cdr3_aa: CASSHKRLGTGQYMNTEAFF
j_call: TRBJ1-2; d_call: NA; v_call: TRBV29-1; clone_size: NA; cdr3_nt: TGCAGCGTTGTGATCGGGACTTATTATGGCTACACCTTC; cdr3_aa: CSVVIGTYYGYTF
j_call: TRBJ1-1; d_call: NA; v_call: TRBV30; clone_size: once; cdr3_nt: TGTGCCTGGACTTCGGGAGCCGATAGGACTGAAGCTTTCTTT; cdr3_aa: CAWTSGADRTEAFF
j_call: TRBJ2-2; d_call: NA; v_call: TRBV19; clone_size: few; cdr3_nt: TGTGCCAGTAGATTGTCCGGTAACACCGGGGAGCTGTTTTTT; cdr3_aa: CASRLSGNTGELFF
j_call: TRBJ2-3; d_call: TRBD1; v_call: TRBV11-2; clone_size: NA; cdr3_nt: TGTGCCAGCAGCTCGGTCAGGGGGCGCGGGACAGATACGCAGTATTTT; cdr3_aa: CASSSVRGRGTDTQYF
j_call: TRBJ2-1; d_call: TRBD1; v_call: TRBV7-8; clone_size: NA; cdr3_nt: TGTGCCAGCAGCTTACGACAGGGCTCCTACAATGAGCAGTTCTTC; cdr3_aa: CASSLRQGSYNEQFF
j_call: TRBJ1-1; d_call: NA; v_call: TRBV7-6; clone_size: NA; cdr3_nt: TGTGCCAGCAGCTTCACCGGGGACACTGAAGCTTTCTTT; cdr3_aa: CASSFTGDTEAFF
j_call: TRBJ2-3; d_call: TRBD2; v_call: TRBV4-1; clone_size: NA; cdr3_nt: TGCGCCAGCAGCCCCCCTGGCGGGAGGACACCAGATACGCAGTATTTT; cdr3_aa: CASSPPGGRTPDTQYF
j_call: TRBJ1-2; d_call: NA; v_call: TRBV9; clone_size: once; cdr3_nt: TGTGCCAGCAGCGTAGGAGCAGCGGGCGGCTACACCTTC; cdr3_aa: CASSVGAAGGYTF
j_call: TRBJ1-5; d_call: TRBD1; v_call: TRBV7-2; clone_size: NA; cdr3_nt: TGTGCCAGCAGCCCTGGGGACAGCCGCAATCAGCCCCAGCATTTT; cdr3_aa: CASSPGDSRNQPQHF
j_call: TRBJ2-1; d_call: NA; v_call: TRBV7-9; clone_size: NA; cdr3_nt: TGTGCCAGCAGCCTTGAACTCCCGGGGAATGAGCAGTTCTTC; cdr3_aa: CASSLELPGNEQFF
j_call: TRBJ1-1; d_call: NA; v_call: TRBV3-1/TRBV3-2; clone_size: NA; cdr3_nt: TGTGCCAGCAGCCAAGTCGGGCAGGGAAGACCTGAAGCTTTCTTT; cdr3_aa: CASSQVGQGRPEAFF
j_call: TRBJ2-5; d_call: NA; v_call: TRBV12-3/TRBV12-4; clone_size: NA; cdr3_nt: TGTGCCAGCAGTTTACCAGAACAAGAGACCCAGTACTTC; cdr3_aa: CASSLPEQETQYF
j_call: TRBJ2-7; d_call: NA; v_call: TRBV11-2; clone_size: NA; cdr3_nt: TGTGCCAGCAGATTACCAGGGGCCTCCTACGAGCAGTACTTC; cdr3_aa: CASRLPGASYEQYF
j_call: TRBJ2-7; d_call: NA; v_call: TRBV12-3/TRBV12-4; clone_size: NA; cdr3_nt: TGTGCCAGCAGTTCGGACAGTTCCTACGAGCAGTACTTC; cdr3_aa: CASSSDSSYEQYF
j_call: TRBJ2-5; d_call: TRBD2; v_call: TRBV4-2; clone_size: NA; cdr3_nt: TGTGCCAGCAGCCGAGGGGGGCTAGCGGGAGGGTTCCAAGAGACCCAGTACTTC; cdr3_aa: CASSRGGLAGGFQETQYF
j_call: TRBJ2-5; d_call: TRBD2; v_call: TRBV5-1; clone_size: NA; cdr3_nt: TGCGCCAGCAGCTTGGGGCTAGCGGGGCAAGAGACCCAGTACTTC; cdr3_aa: CASSLGLAGQETQYF
j_call: TRBJ1-1; d_call: NA; v_call: TRBV5-1; clone_size: NA; cdr3_nt: TGCGCCAGCAGCTTATCGTCGCGGGGTGAAGCTTTCTTT; cdr3_aa: CASSLSSRGEAFF
j_call: TRBJ2-7; d_call: NA; v_call: TRBV5-4; clone_size: NA; cdr3_nt: TGTGCCAGCAGCTTCCGGGACAACTACGAGCAGTACTTC; cdr3_aa: CASSFRDNYEQYF
j_call: TRBJ1-2; d_call: TRBD1; v_call: TRBV14; clone_size: NA; cdr3_nt: TGTGCCAGCAGCCCCTACAGGGGGCGCGACTATGGCTACACCTTC; cdr3_aa: CASSPYRGRDYGYTF
j_call: TRBJ1-2; d_call: TRBD1; v_call: TRBV19; clone_size: NA; cdr3_nt: TGTGCCAGTGGAGACAGGGTGTATGGCTACACCTTC; cdr3_aa: CASGDRVYGYTF
j_call: TRBJ2-3; d_call: TRBD1; v_call: TRBV6-2/TRBV6-3; clone_size: NA; cdr3_nt: TGTGCCAGCAGTTCGCCCGGACAGGGCCGTACAGATACGCAGTATTTT; cdr3_aa: CASSSPGQGRTDTQYF
j_call: TRBJ2-7; d_call: TRBD1; v_call: TRBV11-3; clone_size: NA; cdr3_nt: TGTGCCAGCAGCGAAAGGGACAGGGCCTCCTACGAGCAGTACTTC; cdr3_aa: CASSERDRASYEQYF
j_call: TRBJ1-2; d_call: TRBD1; v_call: TRBV5-5; clone_size: NA; cdr3_nt: TGTGCCAGCAGCTTGGGCCCAGGGGGAGGTGGCTACACCTTC; cdr3_aa: CASSLGPGGGGYTF
j_call: TRBJ2-1; d_call: NA; v_call: TRBV15; clone_size: NA; cdr3_nt: TGTGCCACCAGCAGAGCTGGGGGGTCCTCCTACAATGAGCAGTTCTTC; cdr3_aa: CATSRAGGSSYNEQFF
j_call: TRBJ2-1; d_call: TRBD2; v_call: TRBV5-1; clone_size: NA; cdr3_nt: TGCGCCAGCAGCACAGGACTAGTTCTTCAGCATGAGCAGTTCTTC; cdr3_aa: CASSTGLVLQHEQFF
j_call: TRBJ1-1; d_call: NA; v_call: TRBV3-1/TRBV3-2; clone_size: few; cdr3_nt: TGTGCCAGCAGCCAAGATAGGCGGGTGGCCACTGAAGCTTTCTTT; cdr3_aa: CASSQDRRVATEAFF
j_call: TRBJ1-2; d_call: NA; v_call: TRBV6-5; clone_size: NA; cdr3_nt: TGTGCCAGCAGTAAGAGGGGGTTTAGGGGCTACACCTTC; cdr3_aa: CASSKRGFRGYTF
j_call: TRBJ1-5; d_call: TRBD1; v_call: TRBV19; clone_size: NA; cdr3_nt: TGTGCCAGTACTACCATGACAGGGGTGAATCAGCCCCAGCATTTT; cdr3_aa: CASTTMTGVNQPQHF
j_call: TRBJ1-1; d_call: TRBD1; v_call: TRBV24-1; clone_size: NA; cdr3_nt: TGTGCCACCCAGGGACAGGCGAACACTGAAGCTTTCTTT; cdr3_aa: CATQGQANTEAFF
j_call: TRBJ1-2; d_call: NA; v_call: TRBV12-3/TRBV12-4; clone_size: NA; cdr3_nt: TGTGCCAGCACATGGGGGGTTTACGGCTACACCTTC; cdr3_aa: CASTWGVYGYTF
j_call: TRBJ2-5; d_call: NA; v_call: TRBV7-9; clone_size: NA; cdr3_nt: TGTGCCAGCAGCTCCACCCAGTTGTCAGAGACCCAGTACTTC; cdr3_aa: CASSSTQLSETQYF
j_call: TRBJ1-5; d_call: NA; v_call: TRBV19; clone_size: NA; cdr3_nt: TGTGCCAGTAGTATCCAGGCACGACAGCCCCAGCATTTT; cdr3_aa: CASSIQARQPQHF
j_call: TRBJ2-1; d_call: NA; v_call: TRBV30; clone_size: NA; cdr3_nt: TGTGCCTGGACGGCCATCACAGTTTCTGGGGAGCAGTTCTTC; cdr3_aa: CAWTAITVSGEQFF
j_call: TRBJ1-1; d_call: TRBD1; v_call: TRBV7-9; clone_size: NA; cdr3_nt: TGTGCCAGCCGCCCGAAGGACAGGGTTGGCACTGAAGCTTTCTTT; cdr3_aa: CASRPKDRVGTEAFF
j_call: TRBJ2-1; d_call: NA; v_call: TRBV20-1; clone_size: NA; cdr3_nt: TGCAGTGCTAGAGACGCAGTCTTC; cdr3_aa: CSARDAVF
j_call: TRBJ2-7; d_call: NA; v_call: TRBV18; clone_size: NA; cdr3_nt: TGTGCCAGCTCACTACAACCTTCCACAGGTCAGGGCTCCTACGAGCAGTACTTC; cdr3_aa: CASSLQPSTGQGSYEQYF
j_call: TRBJ2-3; d_call: NA; v_call: TRBV4-1; clone_size: NA; cdr3_nt: TGCGCCAGCAGCCAAGACTACAGGTTAACAGATACGCAGTATTTT; cdr3_aa: CASSQDYRLTDTQYF
j_call: TRBJ1-4; d_call: NA; v_call: TRBV6-5; clone_size: NA; cdr3_nt: TGTGCCAGCAGACAGGGATTAGTGTTTTTT; cdr3_aa: CASRQGLVFF